This T cell receptor (beta chain) was documented in a study of blood T cell repertoires in COVID-19. Study in general: Samples of COVID-19 (acute and convalescent) were obtained from the United States, Italy and Spain. In each case, the material was cDNA or gDNA derived from T cells, B-cell-depleted T cells, or PBMCs.

The assay was immunoSEQ multiplex PCR, and TCRdb's table has in-frame clones only and misses some. The sample carries about 320,000 clones, roughly 87% recorded once. Germline CDR1 reads MNHEY; CDR2 reads SMNVEV (reference sequence). CDR3 size: 17 residues. After removal of 6 bases from V and 9 bases from J, the junction contained 22 bases not matched to a gene. Enrolled through a virtual design, the participants were between roughly 18 and 95 years of age and came from under 25 US areas. Cohort 3 recovery required two negative PCRs, clearance, or symptom resolution. This clonotype was obtained from a young woman who had recovered from COVID-19. V usage is TRBV27 and J usage is TRBJ2-7; 8 bases agree with TRBD1. Sequencing was performed on PBMCs or T cells enriched from blood (not recorded which). CDR3 in amino acids: CASRSFRDPGQGSRQYF. The CDR3 DNA reads TGTGCCAGCAGGAGTTTTAGGGACCCAGGACAGGGATCAAGGCAGTACTTC.